This T cell receptor (beta chain) was profiled in a study of glioma-infiltrating T cells after dendritic cell vaccination. The PCR used 60 V beta and 13 J beta primers. TCRdb keeps only in-frame clones here, not all; method: immunoSEQ multiplex PCR. Of roughly 98,000 clones listed, approximately 84% are singletons. J was trimmed by 4 bases and V by 5 bases; bases with no gene match: 8. This CDR3 has 16 amino acids. Germline V gives CDR1 SGHTA, CDR2 FQGTGA. Sequenced material: blood, taken before dendritic cell vaccination. V usage is TRBV7-3 and J usage is TRBJ2-2, with TRBD1 matching 9 bases. This TCR was sampled from a human donor with glioblastoma. This CDR3 is CASSPGTGWGTGELFF. The DNA for the CDR3 is TGTGCCAGCAGCCCCGGGACAGGGTGGGGCACCGGGGAGCTGTTTTTT. Using reference TRBV7-3 and TRBJ2-2 for the parts outside the CDR3, the full variable domain is GAGVSQTPSNKVTEKGKYVELRCDPISGHTALYWYRQSLGQGPEFLIYFQGTGAADDSGLPNDRFFAVRPEGSVSTLKIQRTERGDSAVYLCASSPGTGWGTGELFFGEGSRLTVL.